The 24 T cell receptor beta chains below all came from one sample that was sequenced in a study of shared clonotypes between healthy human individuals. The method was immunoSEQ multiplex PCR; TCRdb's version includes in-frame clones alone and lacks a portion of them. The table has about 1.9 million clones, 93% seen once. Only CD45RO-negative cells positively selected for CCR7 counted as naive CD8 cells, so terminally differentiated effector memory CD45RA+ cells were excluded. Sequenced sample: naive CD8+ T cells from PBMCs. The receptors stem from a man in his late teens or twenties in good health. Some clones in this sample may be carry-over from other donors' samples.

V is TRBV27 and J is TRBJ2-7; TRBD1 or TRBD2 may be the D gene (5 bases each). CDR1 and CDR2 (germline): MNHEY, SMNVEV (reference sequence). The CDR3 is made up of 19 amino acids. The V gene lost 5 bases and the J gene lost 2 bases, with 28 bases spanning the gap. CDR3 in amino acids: CASSPVLREIGTSPYEQYF. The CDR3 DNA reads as TGTGCCAGCAGTCCAGTGCTCAGGGAAATCGGGACCAGCCCCTACGAGCAGTACTTC.

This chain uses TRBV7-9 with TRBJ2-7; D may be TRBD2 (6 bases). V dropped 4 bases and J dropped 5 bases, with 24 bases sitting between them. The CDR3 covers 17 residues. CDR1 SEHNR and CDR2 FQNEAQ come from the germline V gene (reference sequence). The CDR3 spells CASSSNRIGEVVHEQYF. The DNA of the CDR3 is TGTGCCAGCAGCTCAAATAGAATCGGGGAGGTCGTCCACGAGCAGTACTTC.

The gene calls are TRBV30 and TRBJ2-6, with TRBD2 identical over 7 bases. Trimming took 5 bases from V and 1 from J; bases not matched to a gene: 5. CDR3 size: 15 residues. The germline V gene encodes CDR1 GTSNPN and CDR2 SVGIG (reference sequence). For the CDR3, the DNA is TGTGCCTGGGCCGGGAGGCCTTCTGGGGCCAACGTCCTGACTTTC. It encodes CAWAGRPSGANVLTF.

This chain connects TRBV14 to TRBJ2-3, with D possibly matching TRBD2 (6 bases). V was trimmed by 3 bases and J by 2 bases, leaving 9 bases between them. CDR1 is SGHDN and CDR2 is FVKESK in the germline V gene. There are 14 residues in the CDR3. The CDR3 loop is CASSHLGLTDTQYF. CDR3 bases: TGTGCCAGCAGCCATTTGGGACTCACAGATACGCAGTATTTT.

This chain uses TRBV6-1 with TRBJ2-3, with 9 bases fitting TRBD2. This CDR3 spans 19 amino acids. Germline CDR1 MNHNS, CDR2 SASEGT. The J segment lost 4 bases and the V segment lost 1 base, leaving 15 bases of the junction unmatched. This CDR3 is CASSEVIAGVTGTADTQYF. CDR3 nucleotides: TGTGCCAGCAGTGAAGTTATAGCGGGAGTAACTGGGACCGCAGATACGCAGTATTTT.

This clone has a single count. Here the CDR3 reads CASSHPSREFISGNTIYF. DNA for the CDR3: TGTGCCAGCAGCCACCCCAGTCGAGAATTCATCTCTGGAAACACCATATATTTT. V is TRBV4-2 and J is TRBJ1-3; D gene ambiguous. Germline assignment: CDR1 LGHNA and CDR2 YNFKEQ. The CDR3 loop spans 18 amino acids. Trimming left V 3 bases short and J 0 bases short, with 18 bases between.

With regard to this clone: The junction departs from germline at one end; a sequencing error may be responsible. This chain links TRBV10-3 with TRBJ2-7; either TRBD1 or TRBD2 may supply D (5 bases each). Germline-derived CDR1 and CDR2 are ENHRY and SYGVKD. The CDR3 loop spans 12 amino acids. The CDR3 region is CAISESMGDLRF. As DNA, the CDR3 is TGTGCCATCAGTGAGTCGATGGGGGACCTCAGGTTC.

CDR3 in amino acids: CASSLLREISYEQYF. CDR3 nucleotides: TGTGCCAGCAGCTTGTTGCGGGAGATCTCCTACGAGCAGTACTTC. The chain recombines TRBV5-4 with TRBJ2-7; 7 bases are a match to TRBD2. CDR1 is SGHNT and CDR2 is YYREEE in the germline V gene (reference sequence). Trimming cost V 1 base and J 0 bases; bases outside gene matches: 4. The CDR3 totals 15 residues.

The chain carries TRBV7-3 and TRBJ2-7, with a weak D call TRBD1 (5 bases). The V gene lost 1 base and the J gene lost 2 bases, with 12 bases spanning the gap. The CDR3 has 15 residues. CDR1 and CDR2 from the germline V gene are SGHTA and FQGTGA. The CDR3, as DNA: TGTGCCAGCAGCTTAAGGGCAGGGTGGACCTACGAGCAGTACTTC. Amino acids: CASSLRAGWTYEQYF.

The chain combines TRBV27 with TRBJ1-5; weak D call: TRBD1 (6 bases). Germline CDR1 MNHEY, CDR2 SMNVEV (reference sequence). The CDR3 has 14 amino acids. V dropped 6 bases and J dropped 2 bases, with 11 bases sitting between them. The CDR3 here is CASSEGGGNQPQHF. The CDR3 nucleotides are TGTGCCAGCAGCGAGGGGGGAGGCAATCAGCCCCAGCATTTT.

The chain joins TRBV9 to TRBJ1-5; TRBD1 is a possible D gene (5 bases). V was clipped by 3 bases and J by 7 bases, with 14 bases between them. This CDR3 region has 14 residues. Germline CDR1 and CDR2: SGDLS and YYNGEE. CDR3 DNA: TGTGCCAGCAGCGGGGGGACTGCGGGACAGCCCCAGCATTTT. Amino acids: CASSGGTAGQPQHF.

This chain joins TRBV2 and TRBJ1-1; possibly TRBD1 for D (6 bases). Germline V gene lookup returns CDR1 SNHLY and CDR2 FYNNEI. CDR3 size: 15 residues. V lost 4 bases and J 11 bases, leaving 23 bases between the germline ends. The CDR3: CASSVGQGRKRWAFF. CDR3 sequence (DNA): TGTGCCAGCAGTGTTGGGCAGGGGAGGAAACGCTGGGCTTTCTTT.

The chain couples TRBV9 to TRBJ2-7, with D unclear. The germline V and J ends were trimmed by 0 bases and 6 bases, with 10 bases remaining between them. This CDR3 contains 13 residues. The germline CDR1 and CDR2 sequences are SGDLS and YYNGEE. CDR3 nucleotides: TGTGCCAGCAGCGTAGATGGGTCTTCCGAGCAGTACTTC. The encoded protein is CASSVDGSSEQYF.

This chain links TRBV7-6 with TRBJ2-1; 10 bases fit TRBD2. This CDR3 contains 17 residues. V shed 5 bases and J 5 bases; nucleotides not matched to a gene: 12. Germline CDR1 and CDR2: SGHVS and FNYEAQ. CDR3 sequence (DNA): TGTGCCAGCAGCCCCGGACTAGCGGCGAGGAAAAACAATGAGCAGTTCTTC. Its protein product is CASSPGLAARKNNEQFF.

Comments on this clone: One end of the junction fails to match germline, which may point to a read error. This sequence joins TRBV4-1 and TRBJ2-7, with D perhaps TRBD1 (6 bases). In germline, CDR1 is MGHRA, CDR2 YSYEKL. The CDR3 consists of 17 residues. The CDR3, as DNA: TGCGCCAGCAGCGAAGAGAGGGTGGTAGCAGGGGACTACGAGCAGTACTTC. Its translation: CASSEERVVAGDYEQYF.

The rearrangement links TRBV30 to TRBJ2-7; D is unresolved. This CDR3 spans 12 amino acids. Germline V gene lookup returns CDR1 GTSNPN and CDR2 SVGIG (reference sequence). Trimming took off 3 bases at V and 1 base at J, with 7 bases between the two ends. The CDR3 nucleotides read TGTGCCTGGAGGATGAAATCCTACGAGCAGTACTTC. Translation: CAWRMKSYEQYF.

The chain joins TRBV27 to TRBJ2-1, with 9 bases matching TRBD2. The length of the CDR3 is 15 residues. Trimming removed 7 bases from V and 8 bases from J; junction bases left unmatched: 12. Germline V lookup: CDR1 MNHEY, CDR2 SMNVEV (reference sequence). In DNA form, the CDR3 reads TGTGCCAGCACCCTTATAGCGGGAGTGGGATATGAGCAGTTCTTC. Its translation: CASTLIAGVGYEQFF.

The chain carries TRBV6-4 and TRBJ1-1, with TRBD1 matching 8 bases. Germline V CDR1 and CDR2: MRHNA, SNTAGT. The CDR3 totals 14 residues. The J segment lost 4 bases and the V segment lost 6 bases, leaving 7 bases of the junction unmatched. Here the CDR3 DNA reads TGTGCCAGCAGCGCCGGACAGGGCGTCACTGAAGCTTTCTTT. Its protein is CASSAGQGVTEAFF.

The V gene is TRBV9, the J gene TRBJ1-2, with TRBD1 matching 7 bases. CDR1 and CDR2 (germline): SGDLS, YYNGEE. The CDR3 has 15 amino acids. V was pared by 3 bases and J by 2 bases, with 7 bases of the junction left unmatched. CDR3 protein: CASSGGGTENYGYTF. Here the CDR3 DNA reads TGTGCCAGCAGCGGTGGAGGGACAGAAAACTATGGCTACACCTTC.

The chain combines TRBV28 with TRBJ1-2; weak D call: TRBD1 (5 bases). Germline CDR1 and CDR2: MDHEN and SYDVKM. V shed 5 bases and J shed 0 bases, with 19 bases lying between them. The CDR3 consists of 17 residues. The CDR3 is CASSPTFGGGTNYGYTF. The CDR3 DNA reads TGTGCCAGCAGTCCGACCTTCGGGGGGGGAACTAACTATGGCTACACCTTC.

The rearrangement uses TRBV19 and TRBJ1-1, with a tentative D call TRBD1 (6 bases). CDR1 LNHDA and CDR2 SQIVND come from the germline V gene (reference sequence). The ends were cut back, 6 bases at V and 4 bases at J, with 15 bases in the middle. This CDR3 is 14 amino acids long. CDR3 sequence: CASRQGGWSTEAFF. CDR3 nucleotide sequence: TGTGCCAGTAGACAGGGAGGGTGGAGCACTGAAGCTTTCTTT.

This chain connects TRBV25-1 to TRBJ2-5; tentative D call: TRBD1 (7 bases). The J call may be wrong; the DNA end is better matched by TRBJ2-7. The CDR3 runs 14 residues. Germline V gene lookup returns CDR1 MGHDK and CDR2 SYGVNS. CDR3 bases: TGTGCCAGCAGCCCCGCAGGGGGGCCCTACGAGCAGTACTTC. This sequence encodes CASSPAGGPYEQYF.

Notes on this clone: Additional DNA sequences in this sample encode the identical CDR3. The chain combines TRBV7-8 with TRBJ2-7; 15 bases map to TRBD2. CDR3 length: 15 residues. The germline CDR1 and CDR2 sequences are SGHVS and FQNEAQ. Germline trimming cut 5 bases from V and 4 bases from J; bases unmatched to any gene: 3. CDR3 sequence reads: CASSPGLAGGYEQYF. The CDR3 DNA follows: TGTGCCAGCAGCCCTGGACTAGCGGGAGGGTACGAGCAGTACTTC.

CDR3 sequence reads: CASSPSVKGRGLYYGYTF. CDR3 coding DNA: TGTGCCAGCAGCCCCTCGGTTAAGGGCAGGGGGCTTTACTATGGCTACACCTTC. The gene calls are TRBV7-9 and TRBJ1-2; 8 bases are shared with TRBD1. J lost 3 bases, V lost 5 bases, and 17 bases had no gene match. The CDR3 contains 18 residues. The germline gives CDR1 SEHNR, CDR2 FQNEAQ (reference sequence).